The clone carrying this T cell receptor beta chain was counted ten times or more. The antigen remains undetermined. TCRdb itself ran the reads through MiXCR, one entry per CDR3 protein. The repertoire holds approximately 120,000 distinct CDR3 sequences, about 30% seen once, with about three quarters in the top ten. The data were taken from a study of T cell repertoires in cytomegalovirus infection. Background on the study: Selected CMV epitopes included recently identified HLA-C-restricted ones as well as well-studied HLA-B-restricted ones.

Study observations and caveats: Of the TCR beta families, the public ones yielded a cumulative frequency that identified carriers of CMV plus the relevant HLA.

This CDR3 comprises 13 residues. Trimming removed 2 bases from V and 0 bases from J, with 5 bases in between. Looked up from germline, CDR1 is SGHTA and CDR2 is FQGNSA. Material: CD8+ T cells from cultured PBMCs, obtained from culture after CMV antigen stimulation. This receptor was obtained from a human donor in good health (CMV status not recorded). Some clones in this sample may be carry-over from other donors' samples. J is TRBJ2-7 and V is TRBV7-2; the D is unclear. CDR3 nucleotide sequence: TGTGCCAGCAGCTTACCGAGCTCCTACGAGCAGTACTTC. It specifies CASSLPSSYEQYF. Using reference TRBV7-2 and TRBJ2-7 for the parts outside the CDR3, the full variable domain is GAGVSQSPSNKVTEKGKDVELRCDPISGHTALYWYRQSLGQGLEFLIYFQGNSAPDKSGLPSDRFSAERTGGSVSTLTIQRTQQEDSAVYLCASSLPSSYEQYFGPGTRLTVT.